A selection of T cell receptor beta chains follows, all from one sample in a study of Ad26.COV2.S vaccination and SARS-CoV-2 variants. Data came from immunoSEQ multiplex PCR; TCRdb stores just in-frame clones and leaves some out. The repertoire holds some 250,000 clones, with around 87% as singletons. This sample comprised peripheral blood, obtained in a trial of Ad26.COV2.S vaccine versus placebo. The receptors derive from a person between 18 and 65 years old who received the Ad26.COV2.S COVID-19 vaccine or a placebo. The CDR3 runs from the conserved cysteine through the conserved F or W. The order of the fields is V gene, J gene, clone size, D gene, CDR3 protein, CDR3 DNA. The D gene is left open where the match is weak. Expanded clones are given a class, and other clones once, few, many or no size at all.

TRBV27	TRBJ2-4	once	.	CASSFGQNLAKNIQYF	TGTGCCAGCAGTTTTGGGCAGAACCTAGCCAAAAACATTCAGTACTTC
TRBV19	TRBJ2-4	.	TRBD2	CASSLKGLATAKNIQYF	TGTGCCAGTAGTCTCAAGGGACTAGCGACCGCCAAAAACATTCAGTACTTC
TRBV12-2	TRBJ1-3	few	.	CASRLEGLVIYF	TGTGCAAGTCGCTTAGAGGGACTAGTCATATATTTT
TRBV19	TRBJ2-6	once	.	CASSFSAGRASGANVLTF	TGTGCCAGTAGTTTTTCTGCAGGCAGGGCCTCTGGGGCCAACGTCCTGACTTTC
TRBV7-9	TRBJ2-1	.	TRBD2	CASSFGAGGPSYNEQFF	TGTGCCAGCAGCTTTGGTGCGGGAGGACCATCCTACAATGAGCAGTTCTTC
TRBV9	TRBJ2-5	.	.	CASSAAGTTETQYF	TGTGCCAGCAGCGCGGCCGGGACGACGGAGACCCAGTACTTC
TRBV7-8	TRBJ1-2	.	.	CASSLRRTQEGYTF	TGTGCCAGCAGCTTACGCAGGACCCAAGAGGGCTACACCTTC
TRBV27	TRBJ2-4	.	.	CASSPQGQLAKNIQYF	TGTGCCAGCAGTCCTCAGGGTCAACTAGCCAAAAACATTCAGTACTTC
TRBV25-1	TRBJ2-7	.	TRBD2	CASRTGIGLAGVGGEQYF	TGTGCCAGCAGGACCGGAATAGGACTAGCGGGAGTGGGGGGGGAGCAGTACTTC
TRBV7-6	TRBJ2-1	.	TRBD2	CASSLAWQTSGSPNYNEQFF	TGTGCCAGCAGCTTAGCGTGGCAAACTAGCGGGAGCCCTAACTACAATGAGCAGTTCTTC
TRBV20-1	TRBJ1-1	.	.	CSASLGAGSGTEAFF	TGCAGTGCTAGTTTAGGGGCGGGGTCGGGCACTGAAGCTTTCTTT
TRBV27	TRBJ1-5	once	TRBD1	CATRAGTVSNQPQHF	TGTGCCACTCGGGCAGGGACAGTTAGCAATCAGCCCCAGCATTTT
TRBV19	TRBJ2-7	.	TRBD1	CASSIGAGGSYEQYF	TGTGCCAGTAGTATAGGGGCAGGGGGCTCCTACGAGCAGTACTTC
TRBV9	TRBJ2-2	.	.	CASSVGWGVNTGELFF	TGTGCCAGCAGCGTCGGGTGGGGTGTTAACACCGGGGAGCTGTTTTTT
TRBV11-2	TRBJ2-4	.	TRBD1	CASSLEGRGNIQYF	TGTGCCAGCAGCTTAGAGGGCAGGGGGAACATTCAGTACTTC
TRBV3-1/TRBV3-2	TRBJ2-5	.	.	CASSQLETQYF	TGTGCCAGCAGCCAATTAGAGACCCAGTACTTC
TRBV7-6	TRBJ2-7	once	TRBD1	CASSDRRQGTYEQYF	TGTGCCAGCAGCGATAGGAGACAGGGGACGTACGAGCAGTACTTC
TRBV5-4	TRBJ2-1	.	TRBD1	CASSGTGGSYNEQFF	TGTGCCAGCAGCGGGACAGGGGGCTCCTACAATGAGCAGTTCTTC
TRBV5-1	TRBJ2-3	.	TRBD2	CASSLELAGGRADTQYF	TGCGCCAGCAGCTTGGAGCTAGCGGGGGGTCGCGCAGATACGCAGTATTTT
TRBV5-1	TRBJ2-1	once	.	CASSAMTRNAYNEQFF	TGCGCCAGCAGCGCGATGACTAGAAACGCCTACAATGAGCAGTTCTTC
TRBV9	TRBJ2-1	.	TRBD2	CASSVASGRAPNEQFF	TGTGCCAGCAGCGTCGCTAGCGGGAGGGCCCCTAATGAGCAGTTCTTC
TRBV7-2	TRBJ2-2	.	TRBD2	CASSLVAGGTGELFF	TGTGCCAGCAGCTTAGTGGCGGGAGGCACCGGGGAGCTGTTTTTT
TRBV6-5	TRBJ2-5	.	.	CASSPGQLQETQYF	TGTGCCAGCAGTCCTGGACAACTACAAGAGACCCAGTACTTC
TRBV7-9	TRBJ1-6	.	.	CASSPDKGYNSPLHF	TGTGCCAGCAGCCCGGACAAGGGCTATAATTCACCCCTCCACTTT
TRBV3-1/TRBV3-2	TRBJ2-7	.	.	CASSPPGMPYEQYF	TGTGCCAGCAGCCCCCCAGGGATGCCCTACGAGCAGTACTTC
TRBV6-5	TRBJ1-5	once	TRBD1	CASVARGLRQPQHF	TGTGCCAGCGTAGCCAGGGGGCTTCGTCAGCCCCAGCATTTT
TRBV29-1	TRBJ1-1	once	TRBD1	CSVEEGANTEAFF	TGCAGCGTTGAGGAGGGGGCGAACACTGAAGCTTTCTTT
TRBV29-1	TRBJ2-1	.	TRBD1	CSVASMTGEFF	TGCAGCGTTGCAAGTATGACAGGGGAGTTCTTC
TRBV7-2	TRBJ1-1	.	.	CASSLSSGVRAFF	TGTGCCAGCAGCTTAAGTTCAGGCGTACGGGCTTTCTTT
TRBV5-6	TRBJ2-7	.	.	CASTPVGGADEQYF	TGTGCCAGCACCCCGGTAGGGGGGGCCGACGAGCAGTACTTC
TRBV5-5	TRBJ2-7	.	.	CASKLISTGPYEQYF	TGTGCCAGCAAACTAATCTCCACCGGGCCTTACGAGCAGTACTTC
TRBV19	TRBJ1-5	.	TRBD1	CASSSEGQGADQPQHF	TGTGCCAGTAGTAGCGAGGGACAGGGGGCCGATCAGCCCCAGCATTTT
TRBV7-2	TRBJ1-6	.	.	CASSADGWDSPLHF	TGTGCCAGCAGCGCAGACGGCTGGGATTCACCCCTCCACTTT
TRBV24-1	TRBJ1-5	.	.	CATSDSGRFSNQPQHF	TGTGCCACCAGTGATTCCGGACGGTTTAGCAATCAGCCCCAGCATTTT
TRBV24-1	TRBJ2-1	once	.	CATSAGGLNEQFF	TGTGCCACCAGCGCCGGGGGACTGAATGAGCAGTTCTTC
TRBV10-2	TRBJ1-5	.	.	CASSLQGGGQPQHF	TGCGCCAGCAGCCTACAGGGTGGGGGTCAGCCCCAGCATTTT
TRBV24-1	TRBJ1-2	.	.	CATSDENDSLYGYTF	TGTGCCACCAGTGATGAAAACGACAGTCTCTATGGCTACACCTTC
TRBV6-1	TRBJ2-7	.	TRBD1	CASRTGTVDYEQYF	TGTGCCAGCAGGACTGGGACAGTAGACTACGAGCAGTACTTC
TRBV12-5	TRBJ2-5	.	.	CASGLVWDVGEETQYF	TGTGCTAGTGGTTTGGTATGGGACGTCGGTGAAGAGACCCAGTACTTC
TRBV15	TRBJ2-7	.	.	CATSRSSYEQYF	TGTGCCACCAGCCGGAGCTCCTACGAGCAGTACTTC
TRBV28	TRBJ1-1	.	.	CASSFPGGLNTEAFF	TGTGCCAGCAGTTTCCCCGGGGGCCTGAACACTGAAGCTTTCTTT
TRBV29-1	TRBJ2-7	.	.	CSVGGGADYEQYF	TGCAGCGTCGGAGGGGGGGCGGACTACGAGCAGTACTTC
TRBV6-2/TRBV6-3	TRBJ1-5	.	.	CASSKGGDQPQHF	TGTGCCAGCAGTAAGGGCGGGGATCAGCCCCAGCATTTT
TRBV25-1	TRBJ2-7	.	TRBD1	CASSDPGTGHYEQYF	TGTGCCAGCAGTGACCCCGGGACAGGGCACTACGAGCAGTACTTC
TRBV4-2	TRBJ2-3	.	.	CASSQVNRGTDTQYF	TGTGCCAGCAGCCAAGTGAATCGGGGCACAGATACGCAGTATTTT
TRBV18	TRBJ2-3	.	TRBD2	CASSSLAGGPLDTQYF	TGTGCCAGCTCGTCACTAGCGGGAGGACCCCTGGATACGCAGTATTTT
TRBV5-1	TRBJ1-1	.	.	CASSLPGLTEAFF	TGCGCCAGCAGCTTGCCGGGGCTCACTGAAGCTTTCTTT